These T cell receptor beta chains were read from a single sample in a study of blood T cell repertoires in COVID-19. Produced via immunoSEQ multiplex PCR; TCRdb's table is partial and in-frame only. This table has more than 90,000 clones, about 71% appearing once. The specimen was peripheral blood. These receptor sequences come from a woman aged 55-69 years in a cohort sampled during active or convalescent COVID-19. Each CDR3 is given with its conserved first and last residue. Fields, in order: J gene, V gene, D gene, clone size, CDR3 protein, CDR3 DNA. D genes are given only for firm matches. Clone size is shown for a subset of rows, as once, few, many or a class of expanded clone.

J: TRBJ2-1; V: TRBV28; D: NA; size: NA; CDR3: CASDRRGPNEQFF; DNA: TGTGCCAGCGACAGAAGAGGACCTAATGAGCAGTTCTTC
J: TRBJ2-3; V: TRBV7-3; D: TRBD2; size: NA; CDR3: CASSFLAGGPGNPDTQYF; DNA: TGTGCCAGCAGCTTCTTAGCGGGGGGGCCCGGTAACCCCGATACGCAGTATTTT
J: TRBJ2-3; V: TRBV11-3; D: NA; size: NA; CDR3: CASSLGLAKIGTDTQYF; DNA: TGTGCCAGCAGCTTGGGCCTAGCGAAGATCGGCACAGATACGCAGTATTTT
J: TRBJ2-2; V: TRBV3-1/TRBV3-2; D: NA; size: NA; CDR3: CASSRPGTLAGELFF; DNA: TGTGCCAGCAGCCGTCCCGGGACATTGGCCGGGGAGCTGTTTTTT
J: TRBJ2-1; V: TRBV7-2; D: NA; size: few; CDR3: CASSLVAGWYNEQFF; DNA: TGTGCCAGCAGCTTAGTGGCAGGGTGGTACAATGAGCAGTTCTTC
J: TRBJ1-2; V: TRBV19; D: NA; size: NA; CDR3: CASSIDAGDYGYTF; DNA: TGTGCCAGTAGTATAGATGCGGGGGACTATGGCTACACCTTC
J: TRBJ2-1; V: TRBV1; D: NA; size: NA; CDR3: CTSSQAGTGDTYNEQFF; DNA: TGCACCAGCAGCCAAGCCGGGACAGGGGACACCTACAATGAGCAGTTCTTC
J: TRBJ2-5; V: TRBV6-9; D: NA; size: NA; CDR3: CASNPTNGRWETQYF; DNA: TGTGCCAGCAATCCCACGAACGGTCGTTGGGAGACCCAGTACTTC
J: TRBJ1-6; V: TRBV15; D: NA; size: NA; CDR3: CATSRDTQGLAPLHF; DNA: TGTGCCACCAGCAGAGATACACAGGGTTTGGCACCCCTCCACTTT
J: TRBJ1-2; V: TRBV15; D: NA; size: NA; CDR3: CATSRDVGAGYGYTF; DNA: TGTGCCACCAGCAGAGATGTGGGAGCTGGCTATGGCTACACCTTC
J: TRBJ2-7; V: TRBV6-5; D: TRBD1; size: NA; CDR3: CASSSWDSYEQYF; DNA: TGTGCCAGCAGTTCCTGGGACAGCTACGAGCAGTACTTC
J: TRBJ1-2; V: TRBV7-2; D: TRBD1; size: NA; CDR3: CASSLVIPGQGSGYTF; DNA: TGTGCCAGCAGCTTAGTGATCCCCGGACAGGGGAGTGGCTACACCTTC
J: TRBJ1-1; V: TRBV5-1; D: TRBD1; size: few; CDR3: CASSLVGRGYTEAFF; DNA: TGCGCCAGCAGCTTGGTTGGCAGGGGGTACACTGAAGCTTTCTTT
J: TRBJ2-3; V: TRBV6-2/TRBV6-3; D: TRBD2; size: NA; CDR3: CASSIIAGSHTDTQYF; DNA: TGTGCCAGCAGCATAATAGCGGGGAGCCACACAGATACGCAGTATTTT
J: TRBJ2-2; V: TRBV3-1/TRBV3-2; D: TRBD2; size: NA; CDR3: CATSGVNTGELFF; DNA: TGTGCCACTAGCGGGGTGAACACCGGGGAGCTGTTTTTT
J: TRBJ2-3; V: TRBV6-4; D: TRBD2; size: NA; CDR3: CASSDGLAGGSSTDTQYF; DNA: TGTGCCAGCAGTGACGGGCTAGCGGGGGGCTCTAGCACAGATACGCAGTATTTT
J: TRBJ2-3; V: TRBV11-2; D: TRBD2; size: NA; CDR3: CASSLGTSGGISTDTQYF; DNA: TGTGCCAGCAGCTTAGGGACTAGCGGGGGGATCAGCACAGATACGCAGTATTTT
J: TRBJ1-6; V: TRBV4-1; D: TRBD1; size: NA; CDR3: CASSPTGGASPLHF; DNA: TGCGCCAGCAGCCCAACAGGGGGCGCTTCACCCCTCCACTTT
J: TRBJ2-7; V: TRBV15; D: NA; size: NA; CDR3: CATSRAGGSEQYF; DNA: TGTGCCACCAGCAGAGCTGGGGGCTCCGAGCAGTACTTC
J: TRBJ2-5; V: TRBV9; D: TRBD2; size: NA; CDR3: CASSVGTSGGYQETQYF; DNA: TGTGCCAGCAGCGTCGGGACTAGCGGGGGGTACCAAGAGACCCAGTACTTC
J: TRBJ2-1; V: TRBV4-2; D: NA; size: NA; CDR3: CASSQSRGSYNEQFF; DNA: TGTGCCAGCAGCCAGTCGAGGGGGTCCTACAATGAGCAGTTCTTC
J: TRBJ1-2; V: TRBV28; D: TRBD1; size: NA; CDR3: CASSFGTGRHGYTF; DNA: TGTGCCAGCAGTTTCGGGACAGGGAGGCATGGCTACACCTTC
J: TRBJ2-1; V: TRBV5-4; D: NA; size: NA; CDR3: CASSFAGASSYNEQFF; DNA: TGTGCCAGCAGCTTCGCGGGGGCCAGCTCCTACAATGAGCAGTTCTTC
J: TRBJ2-3; V: TRBV7-9; D: NA; size: NA; CDR3: CAITRDLSTDTQYF; DNA: TGTGCGATAACCCGGGACTTATCCACAGATACGCAGTATTTT
J: TRBJ1-1; V: TRBV19; D: NA; size: once; CDR3: CASSIDLQSWGLNTEAFF; DNA: TGTGCCAGTAGTATAGATCTCCAATCCTGGGGCCTGAACACTGAAGCTTTCTTT
J: TRBJ2-3; V: TRBV2; D: NA; size: once; CDR3: CASKRDTQYF; DNA: TGTGCCAGCAAGCGGGATACGCAGTATTTT
J: TRBJ2-1; V: TRBV5-1; D: TRBD2; size: NA; CDR3: CASSESGGVLWDEQFF; DNA: TGCGCCAGCAGTGAGAGCGGGGGTGTCTTATGGGATGAGCAGTTCTTC
J: TRBJ1-2; V: TRBV11-2; D: TRBD1; size: NA; CDR3: CASNPSQGALFGYTF; DNA: TGTGCCAGCAACCCCTCACAGGGGGCTCTTTTTGGCTACACCTTC
J: TRBJ2-7; V: TRBV10-3; D: TRBD1; size: few; CDR3: CAISEMGTGVYEQYF; DNA: TGTGCCATCAGTGAGATGGGGACAGGGGTCTACGAGCAGTACTTC
J: TRBJ2-2; V: TRBV19; D: NA; size: NA; CDR3: CASMNQGYTGELFF; DNA: TGTGCCAGTATGAATCAGGGGTACACCGGGGAGCTGTTTTTT
J: TRBJ2-5; V: TRBV4-1; D: NA; size: once; CDR3: CASSQVTTQETQYF; DNA: TGCGCCAGCAGCCAAGTAACTACCCAAGAGACCCAGTACTTC
J: TRBJ1-6; V: TRBV4-1; D: TRBD1; size: NA; CDR3: CASSQGGGQGGSPLHF; DNA: TGCGCCAGCAGCCAAGGAGGGGGACAGGGAGGTTCACCCCTCCACTTT
J: TRBJ1-2; V: TRBV19; D: TRBD1; size: once; CDR3: CASSPPRQGGGYTF; DNA: TGTGCCAGTAGCCCCCCTCGACAGGGGGGTGGCTACACCTTC
J: TRBJ2-3; V: TRBV6-6; D: NA; size: NA; CDR3: CASTLEGLTSTDTQYF; DNA: TGTGCCAGCACCCTAGAGGGACTGACTAGCACAGATACGCAGTATTTT
J: TRBJ1-4; V: TRBV27; D: NA; size: NA; CDR3: CASQGMMGAEKLFF; DNA: TGTGCCAGCCAGGGTATGATGGGCGCTGAAAAACTGTTTTTT